This TCR beta chain was sequenced for a study of regulatory T cells in long-lasting Graves disease. V gave up 0 bases and J gave up 3 bases, with 12 bases separating them. The CDR3 length is 15 residues. Germline V gives CDR1 SGHRS, CDR2 YFSETQ. This clonotype was detected many times. Arm-PCR with iRepertoire HTBI primers amplified the CDR3 regions for these TCR beta libraries. From the multiplex PCR reads, TCRdb called clonotypes with MiXCR, one entry per CDR3 protein. The table includes about 450,000 distinct CDR3 sequences, 23% detected once. Time point: persistent/refractory GD, antithyroid drugs over 5 years with positive TRAb. PBMC-derived RNA was used for the TCR library.

The receptor was isolated from a female donor with Graves disease. This sample comprised peripheral blood mononuclear cells (PBMCs), obtained when the disease was refractory, from a patient treated with antithyroid drugs. V usage is TRBV5-1 and J usage is TRBJ1-2; D gene ambiguous. CDR3 DNA sequence: TGCGCCAGCAGCTTGGACTTGTGGGATGACTATGGCTACACCTTC. It yields the protein CASSLDLWDDYGYTF.